This TCR beta chain derives from a study of blood T cell repertoires in COVID-19. For the study at large: COVID-19 samples collected from the United States, Italy and Spain covered acute and convalescent phases. The cDNA or gDNA used as material had been derived from T cells, B-cell-depleted T cells, or PBMCs.

This table comes from immunoSEQ multiplex PCR, and its TCRdb copy is limited to in-frame clones, with some not included. The repertoire includes hundreds of thousands of clones, approximately 83% of them detected once, and over 9% sits in the top ten. The sequence came from a woman in her 50s who had recovered from COVID-19. Sequenced material: peripheral blood.

The DNA for the CDR3 is TGTGCCAGCGCTCGGGACTACAATCAGCCCCAGCATTTT. Amino acids: CASARDYNQPQHF. The V and J genes are TRBV2 and TRBJ1-5, with D tentatively TRBD1 (5 bases). There are 13 residues in the CDR3. From germline, CDR1 is SNHLY and CDR2 FYNNEI. Trimming shortened V by 8 bases and J by 3 bases, and 11 bases separated the two germline ends.